Only a few counts were recorded for the clone carrying this T cell receptor (beta chain). The antigen remains undetermined. The sample originates from a study of identical twins. Study findings and constraints: Out-of-frame alpha sequences common to twins were enriched for low generation probability.

TCRdb reanalysed the 5' RACE reads using MiXCR and keeps one entry per CDR3 protein. The sample includes roughly 770,000 distinct CDR3 sequences, around a sixth seen only once; the top ten take around 13%. Trimming stripped 0 bases from V and 3 bases from J, with 9 bases between. The CDR3 totals 14 residues. Germline lookup yields CDR1 SGHTA and CDR2 FQGNSA. These same records also appear under a second study, on T cells expressing NK-cell markers.

The sample was PBMCs. This rearrangement joins TRBV7-2 to TRBJ2-7; D perhaps matches TRBD2 (5 bases). The origin of this receptor is a woman aged 18-29 years in good health. The CDR3 spells CASSLARADYEQYF. CDR3 nucleotides: TGTGCCAGCAGCTTAGCGCGGGCGGACTACGAGCAGTACTTC.